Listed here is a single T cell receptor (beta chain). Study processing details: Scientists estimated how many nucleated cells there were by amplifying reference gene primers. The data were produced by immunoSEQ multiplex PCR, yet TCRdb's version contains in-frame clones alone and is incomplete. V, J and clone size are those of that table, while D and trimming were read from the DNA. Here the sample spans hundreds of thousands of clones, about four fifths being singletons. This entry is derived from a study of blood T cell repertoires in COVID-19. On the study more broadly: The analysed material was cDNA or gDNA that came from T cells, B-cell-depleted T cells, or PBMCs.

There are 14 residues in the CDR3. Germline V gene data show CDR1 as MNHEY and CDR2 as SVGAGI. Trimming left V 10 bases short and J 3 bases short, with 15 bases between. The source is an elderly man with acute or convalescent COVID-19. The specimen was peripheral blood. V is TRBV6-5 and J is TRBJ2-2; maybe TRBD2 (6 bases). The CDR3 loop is CATNRREDTGELFF. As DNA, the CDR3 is TGTGCCACCAACAGGAGGGAAGACACCGGGGAGCTGTTTTTT.